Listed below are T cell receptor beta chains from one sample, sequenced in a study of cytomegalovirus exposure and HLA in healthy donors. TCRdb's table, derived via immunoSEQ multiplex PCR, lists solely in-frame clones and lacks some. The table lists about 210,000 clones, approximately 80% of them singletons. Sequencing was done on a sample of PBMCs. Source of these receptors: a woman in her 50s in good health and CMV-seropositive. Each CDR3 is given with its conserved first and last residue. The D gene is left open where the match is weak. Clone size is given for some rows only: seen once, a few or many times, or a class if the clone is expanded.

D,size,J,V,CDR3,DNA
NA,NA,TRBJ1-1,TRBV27,CASRGANTEAFF,TGTGCCAGCAGGGGGGCTAACACTGAAGCTTTCTTT
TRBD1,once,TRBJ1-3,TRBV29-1,CSVGDRGGNTIYF,TGCAGCGTTGGGGACAGAGGGGGAAACACCATATATTTT
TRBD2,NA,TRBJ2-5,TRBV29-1,CSGVAGFAETQYF,TGCAGCGGTGTAGCGGGGTTTGCAGAGACCCAGTACTTC
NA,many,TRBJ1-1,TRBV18,CASSPQSGVGNTEAFF,TGTGCCAGCTCACCACAATCAGGGGTGGGGAACACTGAAGCTTTCTTT
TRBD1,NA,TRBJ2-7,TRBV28,CASSLPPDRAYEQYF,TGTGCCAGCAGTCTACCCCCGGACAGGGCCTACGAGCAGTACTTC
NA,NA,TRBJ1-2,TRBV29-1,CSVGPGSDYGYTF,TGCAGCGTTGGTCCGGGGTCCGACTATGGCTACACCTTC
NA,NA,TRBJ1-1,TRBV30,CAWSGGLQGTEAFF,TGTGCCTGGAGTGGGGGACTTCAAGGGACTGAAGCTTTCTTT
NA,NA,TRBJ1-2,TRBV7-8,CASSLAEVGRGYTF,TGTGCCAGCAGCTTAGCGGAGGTTGGCAGAGGCTACACCTTC
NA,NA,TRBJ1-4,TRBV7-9,CASSFTATNEKLFF,TGTGCCAGCAGCTTCACGGCAACTAATGAAAAACTGTTTTTT
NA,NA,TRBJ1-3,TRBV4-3,CASSQEFSSSGNTIYF,TGCGCCAGCAGCCAAGAGTTCTCGAGCTCTGGAAACACCATATATTTT
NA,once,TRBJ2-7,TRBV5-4,CASSLGTAAYEQYF,TGTGCCAGCAGCTTGGGGACAGCGGCCTACGAGCAGTACTTC
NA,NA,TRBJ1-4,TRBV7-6,CASSSRTAGGKLFF,TGTGCCAGCAGCTCAAGGACAGCGGGGGGAAAACTGTTTTTT